These 8 T cell receptor beta chains came from one sample sequenced in a study of cytotoxic CD8 clonotypes in ibrutinib-treated CLL. Using immunoSEQ multiplex PCR, the repertoire was profiled, and TCRdb retains in-frame clones only, with some absent. Among around 150,000 clones, approximately 80% were seen once, and the ten largest hold 7.6%. This sample comprised PBMCs, obtained after 36 months of ibrutinib treatment. The receptors derive from a human donor with chronic lymphocytic leukemia.

The J gene is TRBJ2-1, the V gene TRBV10-2; D possibly corresponds to TRBD2 (6 bases). V lost 10 bases and J 4 bases, leaving 14 bases between the germline ends. The CDR3 consists of 13 residues. Germline lookup yields CDR1 WSHSY and CDR2 SAAADI. The CDR3 sequence is CATRDSSYNEQFF. In nucleotides, the CDR3 is TGCGCCACCCGGGACTCCTCTTACAATGAGCAGTTCTTC.

V is TRBV5-6 and J is TRBJ1-2; the D is unclear. The length of the CDR3 is 14 residues. The germline V gene encodes CDR1 SGHDT and CDR2 YYEEEE. Trimming took off 1 base at V and 4 bases at J, with 11 bases between the two ends. The DNA of the CDR3 is TGTGCCAGCAGCTTGCGAGGCCTCATCTATGGCTACACCTTC. Its protein is CASSLRGLIYGYTF. The entire variable domain, with the rest obtained from reference TRBV5-6 and TRBJ1-2, is as follows: DAGVTQSPTHLIKTRGQQVTLRCSPKSGHDTVSWYQQALGQGPQFIFQYYEEEERQRGNFPDRFSGHQFPNYSSELNVNALLLGDSALYLCASSLRGLIYGYTFGSGTRLTVV.

The chain links TRBV10-2 to TRBJ2-3, with D tentatively TRBD2 (6 bases). This CDR3 spans 15 amino acids. Germline V gene lookup returns CDR1 WSHSY and CDR2 SAAADI. The V and J ends lost 3 bases and 2 bases respectively, with 12 bases between them. The CDR3 nucleotides are TGCGCCAGCAGTGATGGGTCGGGACTCACAGATACGCAGTATTTT. Its protein product is CASSDGSGLTDTQYF.

Turning to this clone: This sample also contains other DNA sequences that code for the same CDR3. The chain has TRBV6-5 and TRBJ2-2, with 7 bases lining up with TRBD1. From germline, CDR1 is MNHEY and CDR2 SVGAGI. Germline trimming cut 6 bases from V and 5 bases from J; bases unmatched to any gene: 6. The CDR3 runs to 14 residues. The CDR3 nucleotides are TGTGCCAGCAGGGGGCAGGGGGTGACCGGGGAGCTGTTTTTT. Its protein is CASRGQGVTGELFF.

This clone appeared a few times. This chain connects TRBV27 to TRBJ1-1, with D perhaps TRBD1 (6 bases). Trimming removed 3 bases from V and 0 bases from J, with 8 bases in between. The CDR3 spans 14 residues. In germline, CDR1 is MNHEY, CDR2 SMNVEV (reference sequence). Here the CDR3 reads CASSLAGVNTEAFF. The CDR3 bases are TGTGCCAGCAGTTTGGCAGGGGTGAACACTGAAGCTTTCTTT.

V and J are TRBV6-1 and TRBJ2-7; D is unresolved. The CDR3 has 13 amino acids. Between the trimmed V and J ends, which lost 8 bases and 3 bases, there was a span of 14 bases. Germline V CDR1 and CDR2: MNHNS, SASEGT. This CDR3 reads CASYVGPGYEQYF. The CDR3 DNA sequence: TGTGCCAGCTATGTGGGTCCAGGCTACGAGCAGTACTTC.

CDR3 residues: CASSPIDRDGYTF. For the CDR3, the DNA is TGTGCCAGCTCACCCATCGACAGGGATGGCTACACCTTC. V gene TRBV18 combines with J gene TRBJ1-2; 7 positions agree with TRBD1. V lost 3 bases and J lost 6; bases outside the gene matches: 4. CDR1 and CDR2 (germline): KGHSH, LQKENI. The CDR3 covers 13 residues.

This chain links TRBV6-4 with TRBJ1-5; no clear D. The CDR3 sequence is 15 residues long. Germline V gene data show CDR1 as MRHNA and CDR2 as SNTAGT. V was trimmed by 7 bases and J by 6 bases, leaving 19 bases between them. CDR3 in amino acids: CASTWVKSVSQPQHF. The CDR3 nucleotides are TGTGCCAGCACATGGGTAAAAAGTGTGAGTCAGCCCCAGCATTTT.